These 24 T cell receptor beta chains originate from one sample sequenced in a study of blood T cell dynamics during melanoma immunotherapy. As for time point: week 3, after first cycle of checkpoint inhibitor. Sequencing used immunoSEQ multiplex PCR; TCRdb keeps in-frame clones, though not all of them. This repertoire shows about 15,000 clones, about 90% found once; its top ten account for over 0.85%. This specimen was blood, taken from a patient treated with checkpoint blockade. These receptors were collected from a human donor with melanoma.

The chain uses TRBV5-1 and TRBJ1-1; D unresolved. The length of the CDR3 is 15 residues. The V gene lost 0 bases and the J gene lost 0 bases, with 9 bases spanning the gap. CDR1 is SGHRS and CDR2 is YFSETQ in the germline V gene. The CDR3 region has the DNA TGCGCCAGCAGCTTGGGAGTACTGATGAACACTGAAGCTTTCTTT. Amino acid sequence: CASSLGVLMNTEAFF.

V and J are TRBV19 and TRBJ2-7; D perhaps matches TRBD2 (6 bases). There are 16 residues in the CDR3. From germline, CDR1 is LNHDA and CDR2 SQIVND (reference sequence). V gave up 7 bases and J gave up 7 bases, with 26 bases separating them. The CDR3 DNA sequence: TGTGCCAGTACCCCGGGGGAGCCGACCGCGGGGTTTGAGCAGTACTTC. The encoded protein is CASTPGEPTAGFEQYF.

This rearrangement joins TRBV5-6 to TRBJ1-3; possible D gene TRBD1, 6 bases. Trimming left V 3 bases short and J 5 bases short, with 15 bases between. Germline V gene data show CDR1 as SGHDT and CDR2 as YYEEEE. The CDR3 has 15 residues. Written as DNA, the CDR3 is TGTGCCAGCAGCTCCCTGGGGGGGCCGCGAAACACCATATATTTT. Protein product: CASSSLGGPRNTIYF.

The CDR3 is CASSLVGGRYNEQFF. CDR3 DNA sequence: TGTGCCAGCAGCTTAGTTGGGGGCCGGTACAATGAGCAGTTCTTC. This chain connects TRBV7-6 to TRBJ2-1; D may be TRBD1 (6 bases). There are 15 residues in the CDR3. Between the trimmed V and J ends, which lost 1 base and 4 bases, there was a span of 11 bases. The germline gives CDR1 SGHVS, CDR2 FNYEAQ.

V gene TRBV2 combines with J gene TRBJ1-6; D is possibly TRBD1 (6 bases). Germline values: CDR1 SNHLY, CDR2 FYNNEI. The CDR3 has 15 residues. Trimming shortened V by 3 bases and J by 10 bases, and 16 bases separated the two germline ends. The CDR3 sequence is CASSDAGQIGSPLHF. The CDR3, as DNA: TGTGCCAGCAGTGATGCGGGACAAATAGGGTCACCCCTCCACTTT.

The V gene is TRBV7-2, the J gene TRBJ1-1, with no clear D. The length of the CDR3 is 17 residues. Trimming pared 1 base from V and 0 bases from J, leaving 15 bases between. Germline V gene sequence: CDR1 SGHTA, CDR2 FQGNSA. CDR3 in DNA: TGTGCCAGCAGCTTAGTAGGGAAGGGAGCTATGAACACTGAAGCTTTCTTT. It encodes CASSLVGKGAMNTEAFF.

The chain employs TRBV7-2 and TRBJ2-7, with no clear D. The germline V gene has CDR1 SGHTA and CDR2 FQGNSA. V was clipped by 3 bases and J by 4 bases, with 4 bases between them. The CDR3 is 11 amino acids. This CDR3 reads CASSFMYEQYF. In nucleotides, the CDR3 is TGTGCCAGCAGCTTTATGTACGAGCAGTACTTC.

The chain joins TRBV6-1 to TRBJ2-3; 11 positions match TRBD2. The CDR3 is 15 amino acids. After removal of 7 bases from V and 6 bases from J, the junction contained 9 bases not matched to a gene. The germline gives CDR1 MNHNS, CDR2 SASEGT. Written as DNA, the CDR3 is TGTGCCAGCACGTTAACTAGCGGGGGCAGGGATACGCAGTATTTT. Its protein is CASTLTSGGRDTQYF.

The chain employs TRBV4-2 and TRBJ1-5; D call uncertain. The CDR3 contains 13 residues. V lost 4 bases and J lost 7, with 11 bases in between. The germline CDR1 and CDR2 sequences are LGHNA and YNFKEQ. The CDR3 protein is CASSPTTLQPQHF. The CDR3 region has the DNA TGTGCCAGCAGCCCCACGACCCTGCAGCCCCAGCATTTT.

This clone came up once. The chain is built from TRBV11-2 and TRBJ1-3; D uncertain. The length of the CDR3 is 17 residues. Germline V lookup: CDR1 SGHAT, CDR2 FQNNGV. The ends were cut back, 1 base at V and 0 bases at J, with 13 bases in the middle. CDR3 coding DNA: TGTGCCAGCAGCTTAGTGCCAGGAGCTACCTCTGGAAACACCATATATTTT. Protein: CASSLVPGATSGNTIYF.

The rearrangement joins TRBV18 to TRBJ1-1; perhaps TRBD1 as D (6 bases). Trimming removed 3 bases at V and 4 bases at J, with 15 bases between. The CDR3 extends over 15 amino acids. Germline CDR1 reads KGHSH; CDR2 reads LQKENI. The DNA for the CDR3 is TGTGCCAGCTCACCCAGCAGGGGTTTGGGCACTGAAGCTTTCTTT. Protein product: CASSPSRGLGTEAFF.

The rearrangement joins TRBV28 to TRBJ1-2; 7 nucleotides agree with TRBD1. CDR1 is MDHEN and CDR2 is SYDVKM in the germline V gene. The trim removed 7 bases at V and 6 bases at J, leaving 8 bases unmatched. This CDR3 region has 13 residues. DNA for the CDR3: TGTGCCAGCAAGCTGACAGGGATGGATGGCTACACCTTC. This gives the protein CASKLTGMDGYTF.

The chain couples TRBV10-1 to TRBJ1-2, with a tentative D call TRBD1 (5 bases). Deletions cut 0 bases from V and 7 bases from J, with 9 bases between. Germline assignment: CDR1 WNHNN and CDR2 SYGVQD (reference sequence). The CDR3 is 13 amino acids. CDR3 DNA sequence: TGCGCCAGCAGTGAGTCGAGGGGAAGTGGCTACACCTTC. Protein sequence: CASSESRGSGYTF.

The chain uses TRBV4-2 and TRBJ1-1; D may be TRBD1 (5 bases). The CDR3 sequence is 16 residues long. Germline V gives CDR1 LGHNA, CDR2 YNFKEQ. V lost 5 bases, J lost 8 bases, and 24 bases lay in between. This CDR3 is CASSEDPGPQSPEAFF. CDR3 nucleotides: TGTGCCAGCAGCGAGGACCCGGGACCCCAATCTCCCGAAGCTTTCTTT.

The rearrangement links TRBV6-4 to TRBJ2-3; D is possibly TRBD2 (6 bases). The CDR3 contains 14 residues. Germline CDR1 reads MRHNA; CDR2 reads SNTAGT. V lost 6 bases and J 0 bases, leaving 10 bases between the germline ends. CDR3 sequence: CASSPGLSTDTQYF. CDR3 nucleotide sequence: TGTGCCAGCAGCCCGGGACTTAGCACAGATACGCAGTATTTT.

The CDR3 DNA follows: TGCGCCAGCAGCCAAGATTTGGAGGCCAGCACCGATAGCAATCAGCCCCAGCATTTT. As protein: CASSQDLEASTDSNQPQHF. This sequence joins TRBV4-1 and TRBJ1-5; D uncertain. V was shortened by 0 bases and J by 0 bases, with 18 bases between the two germline ends. This CDR3 spans 19 amino acids. The germline CDR1 and CDR2 sequences are MGHRA and YSYEKL.

The V and J genes are TRBV6-5 and TRBJ2-1, with 8 bases lining up with TRBD2. This CDR3 comprises 15 residues. J gave up 8 bases and V 5 bases, and 11 bases lay outside the gene matches. The germline gives CDR1 MNHEY, CDR2 SVGAGI. CDR3 loop: CASSPRGGQWHEQFF. In DNA form, the CDR3 reads TGTGCCAGCAGTCCCCGGGGGGGCCAGTGGCATGAGCAGTTCTTC.

This clone came up a few times. The chain is built from TRBV21-1 and TRBJ1-1. TRBV21-1 is deemed a pseudogene. CDR3 length: 12 residues. The CDR3 DNA sequence: TGTGCCAGCAAAGGGATGAACACTGAAGCTTTCTTT. Translating it yields CASKGMNTEAFF.

V usage is TRBV5-1 and J usage is TRBJ1-1; 8 bases fit TRBD1. CDR1 and CDR2 from the germline V gene are SGHRS and YFSETQ. The CDR3 has 13 residues. V lost 5 bases to trimming and J lost 7 bases; unmatched junction nucleotides: 7. The DNA for the CDR3 is TGCGCCAGCAGGCGCCAGGGGGCTGGTGAAGCTTTCTTT. It is translated as CASRRQGAGEAFF.

The chain employs TRBV18 and TRBJ1-1; D is unresolved. This CDR3 spans 12 amino acids. Looked up from germline, CDR1 is KGHSH and CDR2 is LQKENI. Between the trimmed V and J ends, which lost 3 bases and 2 bases, there was a span of 4 bases. The CDR3 region has the DNA TGTGCCAGCTCACCCTCAAACACTGAAGCTTTCTTT. It encodes CASSPSNTEAFF.

This rearrangement joins TRBV19 to TRBJ2-1; D not resolved. Germline V gene data show CDR1 as LNHDA and CDR2 as SQIVND (reference sequence). V was pared by 1 base and J by 1 base, with 5 bases between. The CDR3 length is 14 residues. The CDR3 DNA reads as TGTGCCAGTAGTATAGGCAGGTCCTACAATGAGCAGTTCTTC. Translated, it gives CASSIGRSYNEQFF.

About this clone itself: This is likely a read error, given that the CDR3 carries no conserved phenylalanine or tryptophan at its end. The DNA is left out, because the CDR3 cannot be placed on it with certainty; the CDR3 is given as TCRdb lists it. The V gene is TRBV6-4, the J gene TRBJ2-4. The CDR3 contains 9 residues when both ends are counted. Germline loops: CDR1 MRHNA, CDR2 SNTAGT. The CDR3 protein is CASSDSNNL.

The chain recombines TRBV6-8 with TRBJ2-7, with 12 nucleotides matching TRBD2. V was pared by 6 bases and J by 5 bases, with 14 bases of the junction left unmatched. The CDR3 consists of 17 residues. Germline V gene data show CDR1 as MNHGY and CDR2 as SAAAGT. This CDR3 is CASSPIGLAGTLNEQYF. The CDR3 coding sequence is TGTGCCAGCAGCCCAATCGGACTAGCGGGGACCCTGAACGAGCAGTACTTC.

This CDR3 is CASSPQGTGNTEAFF. The CDR3 DNA follows: TGTGCCAGCAGTCCCCAAGGGACAGGGAACACTGAAGCTTTCTTT. This chain joins TRBV28 and TRBJ1-1; 8 bases are a match to TRBD1. The CDR3 runs to 15 residues. Germline V gene lookup returns CDR1 MDHEN and CDR2 SYDVKM. The V and J ends lost 5 bases and 1 base, in that order; junction bases with no gene match: 6.